The 24 T cell receptor beta chains listed next were all sequenced from one sample in a study of control samples from healthy donors and cancer patients. Data came from immunoSEQ multiplex PCR; TCRdb stores just in-frame clones and leaves some out. The repertoire holds 120,000 to 150,000 clones, with about 90% as singletons. Sequenced sample: blood. These receptors were collected from a man aged 25 to 40 in good health.

This chain connects TRBV5-1 to TRBJ2-1; 10 bases match TRBD2. With V trimmed by 4 bases and J by 8 bases, 9 bases remained unmatched. The CDR3 has 15 residues. Germline lookup yields CDR1 SGHRS and CDR2 YFSETQ. CDR3 amino acids: CASSLAGLAKDEQFF. The CDR3 DNA sequence: TGCGCCAGCAGCCTGGCGGGACTAGCGAAAGATGAGCAGTTCTTC.

This clone was seen a single time. In DNA, the CDR3 is TGTGCCTGGAGTCGGTGGGGGGGTTCCTACAATGAGCAGTTCTTC. Translation: CAWSRWGGSYNEQFF. V is TRBV30 and J is TRBJ2-1; 7 nucleotides match TRBD2. After removal of 2 bases from V and 1 base from J, the junction contained 5 bases not matched to a gene. Germline CDR1 and CDR2: GTSNPN and SVGIG (reference sequence). The CDR3 spans 15 residues.

The chain links TRBV2 to TRBJ1-4; D call uncertain. Trimming took 3 bases from V and 7 from J, leaving 15 bases between them. Germline V CDR1 and CDR2: SNHLY, FYNNEI. This CDR3 has 15 amino acids. The CDR3 loop is CASSEWGTGSEKLFF. DNA for the CDR3: TGTGCCAGCAGTGAGTGGGGTACTGGCAGTGAAAAACTGTTTTTT.

CDR3 amino acids: CASGITDTQYF. CDR3 DNA sequence: TGTGCCAGCGGGATCACAGATACGCAGTATTTT. The V and J genes are TRBV12-3 or TRBV12-4 and TRBJ2-3; D ambiguous. The CDR3 runs 11 residues. V was clipped by 8 bases and J by 2 bases, with 5 bases between them.

The CDR3 sequence is CASSTVGMNTEAFF. The DNA for the CDR3 is TGTGCCAGTAGCACAGTGGGCATGAACACTGAAGCTTTCTTT. The chain recombines TRBV19 with TRBJ1-1, with unresolved D. CDR1 LNHDA and CDR2 SQIVND come from the germline V gene (reference sequence). The CDR3 length is 14 residues. The V end lost 6 bases, the J end lost 0 bases, and 11 bases lay between the germline ends.

The gene calls are TRBV24-1 and TRBJ2-3; 8 nucleotides match TRBD1. The CDR3 has 16 amino acids. Germline assignment: CDR1 KGHDR and CDR2 SFDVKD. The J segment lost 5 bases and the V segment lost 0 bases, leaving 6 bases of the junction unmatched. The CDR3 DNA sequence: TGTGCCACCAGTGATTTGAACGGACAGGGTGGAGATACGCAGTATTTT. Protein: CATSDLNGQGGDTQYF.

V is TRBV6-5 and J is TRBJ2-1; 9 nucleotides align to TRBD2. Losses at the gene ends were 9 bases for V and 3 bases for J; bases not matched to a gene: 3. The CDR3 contains 13 residues. The germline CDR1 and CDR2 sequences are MNHEY and SVGAGI. The CDR3 DNA reads TGTGCCAGTCTGCGGGGGGGCTACAATGAGCAGTTCTTC. It is translated as CASLRGGYNEQFF.

Only one count was recorded for this clone. The rearrangement joins TRBV12-5 to TRBJ2-1, with unresolved D. V dropped 9 bases and J dropped 3 bases, with 15 bases sitting between them. The germline V gene has CDR1 LGHNT and CDR2 FRNRAP. CDR3 length equals 14 residues. CDR3 in amino acids: CASRQELGYNEQFF. The CDR3 coding sequence is TGTGCTAGCCGCCAAGAGCTCGGCTACAATGAGCAGTTCTTC.

This clone was observed a handful of times. The J gene is TRBJ1-6, the V gene TRBV5-6, with D uncertain. V was trimmed by 4 bases and J by 1 base, leaving 18 bases between them. CDR3 size: 18 residues. Germline loops: CDR1 SGHDT, CDR2 YYEEEE. For the CDR3, the DNA is TGTGCCAGCAGCGGAGGACGGACTGCTTTTTCCTATAATTCACCCCTCCACTTT. Translating gives CASSGGRTAFSYNSPLHF.

This chain connects TRBV20-1 to TRBJ1-5; unclear D gene. This CDR3 region has 14 residues. Germline CDR1 DFQATT, CDR2 SNEGSKA (reference sequence). Trimming took off 3 bases at V and 2 bases at J, with 11 bases between the two ends. In nucleotides, the CDR3 is TGCAGTGCTAGTGGGTCGGACCGCAATCAGCCCCAGCATTTT. Amino acid sequence: CSASGSDRNQPQHF.

V is TRBV10-1 and J is TRBJ1-1; D is perhaps TRBD1 (6 bases). This CDR3 contains 14 residues. Germline CDR1 reads WNHNN; CDR2 reads SYGVQD (reference sequence). The V and J ends lost 4 bases and 5 bases respectively, with 14 bases between them. The CDR3, as DNA: TGCGCCAGCAGTGCCTCAGGGGATTTGACTGAAGCTTTCTTT. It encodes CASSASGDLTEAFF.

CDR3 in amino acids: CASSSQGGGYTF. As DNA, the CDR3 is TGTGCCAGCAGTTCACAGGGAGGCGGCTACACCTTC. The chain joins TRBV12-3 or TRBV12-4 to TRBJ1-2, with D tentatively TRBD1 (6 bases). The CDR3 totals 12 residues. V lost 4 bases, J lost 8 bases, and 11 bases lay in between.

The V call is TRBV5-5, the J call TRBJ2-1, with 10 bases identical to TRBD1. CDR1 and CDR2 from the germline V gene are SGHKS and YYEKEE (reference sequence). This CDR3 is 16 amino acids long. Trimming removed 0 bases from V and 7 bases from J; junction bases left unmatched: 7. As DNA, the CDR3 is TGTGCCAGCAGCTTGGCCGACAGGGGGCGGTGGAATGAGCAGTTCTTC. Protein product: CASSLADRGRWNEQFF.

This chain uses TRBV10-2 with TRBJ2-1; 7 bases fit TRBD2. The V gene's germline CDR1 is WSHSY and CDR2 SAAADI. The CDR3 sequence is 14 residues long. The ends lost 7 bases at V and 4 bases at J; junction bases unmatched: 7. The CDR3 DNA follows: TGCGCCAGCAAAGGACTAGATGGATACAATGAGCAGTTCTTC. Translation: CASKGLDGYNEQFF.

The CDR3 region is CASSLDVLRGELNEQFF. The CDR3 DNA sequence: TGTGCCAGCAGCTTAGACGTTTTGCGGGGGGAACTGAATGAGCAGTTCTTC. V is TRBV7-2 and J is TRBJ2-1; 8 nucleotides line up with TRBD2. This CDR3 has 17 amino acids. V shed 1 base, J shed 7 bases, and the junction held 12 bases outside the gene matches. The germline V gene has CDR1 SGHTA and CDR2 FQGNSA. The variable domain in full, with the rest retrieved from reference TRBV7-2 and TRBJ2-1, is GAGVSQSPSNKVTEKGKDVELRCDPISGHTALYWYRQSLGQGLEFLIYFQGNSAPDKSGLPSDRFSAERTGGSVSTLTIQRTQQEDSAVYLCASSLDVLRGELNEQFFGPGTRLTVL.

The rearrangement joins TRBV11-2 to TRBJ1-2; D is uncertain. Trimming shortened V by 0 bases and J by 0 bases, and 11 bases separated the two germline ends. Germline V gene lookup returns CDR1 SGHAT and CDR2 FQNNGV. The CDR3 is made up of 16 amino acids. The CDR3 reads CASSLDPKGANYGYTF. The CDR3 bases are TGTGCCAGCAGCTTAGACCCTAAGGGAGCTAACTATGGCTACACCTTC.

V and J are TRBV6-5 and TRBJ2-7, with a tentative D call TRBD1 (6 bases). CDR1 is MNHEY and CDR2 is SVGAGI in the germline V gene. This CDR3 region has 15 residues. V was pared by 5 bases and J by 4 bases, with 18 bases between. The CDR3 here is CASSPHSGQTYEQYF. CDR3 nucleotide sequence: TGTGCCAGCAGTCCCCACTCCGGACAGACGTACGAGCAGTACTTC.

This clone was counted between two and nine times. The rearrangement uses TRBV4-2 and TRBJ1-6; D is perhaps TRBD1 (6 bases). The CDR3 length is 17 residues. Germline assignment: CDR1 LGHNA and CDR2 YNFKEQ. V dropped 0 bases and J dropped 1 base, with 10 bases sitting between them. The CDR3 coding sequence is TGTGCCAGCAGCCAAGATCCGGGGGCGTCCTATAATTCACCCCTCCACTTT. Encoded protein: CASSQDPGASYNSPLHF.

This chain connects TRBV9 to TRBJ1-2, with a possible D match to TRBD1 (5 bases). Germline assignment: CDR1 SGDLS and CDR2 YYNGEE. The CDR3 loop spans 15 amino acids. Trimming stripped 5 bases from V and 2 bases from J, with 16 bases between. The CDR3: CASSGLGGLNYGYTF. Written as DNA, the CDR3 is TGTGCCAGCAGTGGATTGGGGGGTCTAAACTATGGCTACACCTTC.

The chain links TRBV2 to TRBJ1-2, with D possibly matching TRBD1 (6 bases). The CDR3 sequence is 14 residues long. Germline V gene data show CDR1 as SNHLY and CDR2 as FYNNEI. V was shortened by 4 bases and J by 5 bases, with 14 bases between the two germline ends. The CDR3 is CASSGWGQEYGYTF. In DNA, the CDR3 is TGTGCCAGCAGTGGGTGGGGGCAGGAGTATGGCTACACCTTC.

V usage is TRBV28 and J usage is TRBJ2-1, with D possibly being TRBD1 (6 bases). CDR1 is MDHEN, CDR2 SYDVKM, per germline. There are 18 residues in the CDR3. Trimming pared 5 bases from V and 0 bases from J, leaving 20 bases between. The CDR3 DNA reads as TGTGCCAGCAGTACTTATCCCCAGGGGCCCAGCTCCTACAATGAGCAGTTCTTC. This codes for CASSTYPQGPSSYNEQFF.

This clone has only one observation. This chain links TRBV12-3 or TRBV12-4 with TRBJ1-2, with D perhaps TRBD1 (5 bases). The CDR3 consists of 13 residues. V was clipped by 7 bases and J by 3 bases, with 12 bases between them. The DNA of the CDR3 is TGTGCCAGCACCATCAGGGTGGACTATGGCTACACCTTC. This translates into CASTIRVDYGYTF.

The genes are TRBV30 and TRBJ1-4, with D unresolved. CDR3 length equals 15 residues. Trimming pared 2 bases from V and 2 bases from J, leaving 12 bases between. Germline-derived CDR1 and CDR2 are GTSNPN and SVGIG (reference sequence). The CDR3 loop is CAWSRRRGTNEKLFF. In nucleotides, the CDR3 is TGTGCCTGGAGTCGAAGGCGAGGGACTAATGAAAAACTGTTTTTT. The complete variable domain, with remaining parts taken from reference TRBV30 and TRBJ1-4, reads SQTIHQWPATLVQPVGSPLSLECTVEGTSNPNLYWYRQAAGRGLQLLFYSVGIGQISSEVPQNLSASRPQDRQFILSSKKLLLSDSGFYLCAWSRRRGTNEKLFFGSGTQLSVL.

The V gene is TRBV5-8, the J gene TRBJ2-6; the D is unclear. Germline V gene sequence: CDR1 SGHTS, CDR2 YDEGEE. The CDR3 extends over 14 amino acids. Trimming pared 1 base from V and 4 bases from J, leaving 6 bases between. The CDR3: CASSLPLGANVLTF. CDR3 in DNA: TGTGCCAGCAGCTTGCCTCTGGGGGCCAACGTCCTGACTTTC.